This T cell receptor (beta chain) was recovered during a study of blood T cells in healthy people across ages. There are a few counts of this clonotype. Using a J-beta primer mix together with a sample-barcoded 5' primer, a second PCR was run for roughly 6 to 12 cycles. One entry per CDR3 protein results from TCRdb running MiXCR on the 5' RACE reads. The sample has 580,000 or so distinct CDR3 sequences; roughly 43% are singletons. The CDR3 extends over 14 amino acids. Germline-derived CDR1 and CDR2 are SGHTA and FQGTGA. V lost 5 bases and J lost 5; bases outside the gene matches: 8. The source material was blood. The sequence was obtained from a man older than 75 in good health. This sequence joins TRBV7-3 and TRBJ2-7, with TRBD1 matching 8 bases. The DNA of the CDR3 is TGTGCCAGCAGCAAGACAGGGGACGGGAACGAGCAGTACTTC. Amino acid sequence: CASSKTGDGNEQYF.